The 20 T cell receptor beta chains reported below all come from one sample, sequenced in a study of blood T cell repertoires in COVID-19. Libraries were prepared by immunoSEQ multiplex PCR; TCRdb keeps only in-frame clonotypes and omits some of them. The table has about 140,000 clones, 86% seen once; the top ten hold approximately 8.3%. Sequencing input: peripheral blood. These receptor sequences come from a woman aged 55-69 years with acute or convalescent COVID-19.

DNA for the CDR3: TGTGCCCGCGAAAAACAGGGGGGTAATAACACCGGGGAGCTGTTTTTT. Translating gives CAREKQGGNNTGELFF. The chain uses TRBV5-6 and TRBJ2-2; 8 bases are a match to TRBD1. Trimming took 10 bases from V and 2 from J; bases not matched to a gene: 13. This CDR3 is built from 16 residues. CDR1 and CDR2 (germline): SGHDT, YYEEEE.

V is TRBV19 and J is TRBJ1-5; 12 nucleotides align to TRBD1. CDR1 LNHDA and CDR2 SQIVND come from the germline V gene (reference sequence). This CDR3 has 17 residues. The trim removed 4 bases at V and 6 bases at J, leaving 10 bases unmatched. In DNA, the CDR3 is TGTGCCAGTAGTAACTTCCCGGGACAGGGGGCAGCTCAGCCCCAGCATTTT. It specifies CASSNFPGQGAAQPQHF.

This chain links TRBV18 with TRBJ1-4, with TRBD1 matching over 7 bases. The CDR3 extends over 17 amino acids. The germline gives CDR1 KGHSH, CDR2 LQKENI. Unmatched junction bases numbered 7, after V lost 3 bases and J lost 0 bases. The CDR3 loop is CASSPGQSTPTNEKLFF. The CDR3 DNA sequence: TGTGCCAGCTCACCGGGACAGTCTACCCCAACTAATGAAAAACTGTTTTTT.

The gene calls are TRBV5-4 and TRBJ2-1; D not certain. This CDR3 has 13 amino acids. Trimming cost V 3 bases and J 5 bases, with 9 bases left between them. Germline assignment: CDR1 SGHNT and CDR2 YYREEE (reference sequence). CDR3 nucleotides: TGTGCCAGCAGCTCCGGGTCCCACAATGAGCAGTTCTTC. Its translation: CASSSGSHNEQFF.

The chain links TRBV30 to TRBJ2-5; TRBD2 matches at 10 bases. After removal of 3 bases from V and 2 bases from J, the junction contained 6 bases not matched to a gene. The CDR3 length is 15 residues. Germline V gene sequence: CDR1 GTSNPN, CDR2 SVGIG (reference sequence). This CDR3 reads CAWSNGLAVQETQYF. CDR3 bases: TGTGCCTGGAGCAACGGACTAGCGGTTCAAGAGACCCAGTACTTC.

The table lists this clone with a count of one. The rearrangement joins TRBV19 to TRBJ2-1, with D perhaps TRBD1 (6 bases). Trimming pared 1 base from V and 4 bases from J, leaving 8 bases between. This CDR3 has 14 amino acids. Germline V gene lookup returns CDR1 LNHDA and CDR2 SQIVND (reference sequence). In DNA, the CDR3 is TGTGCCAGTAGTATAGGACAGGAATACAATGAGCAGTTCTTC. Its translation is CASSIGQEYNEQFF. The full variable domain, its missing parts supplied by reference TRBV19 and TRBJ2-1, is DGGITQSPKYLFRKEGQNVTLSCEQNLNHDAMYWYRQDPGQGLRLIYYSQIVNDFQKGDIAEGYSVSREKKESFPLTVTSAQKNPTAFYLCASSIGQEYNEQFFGPGTRLTVL.

V is TRBV2 and J is TRBJ2-2; 10 bases line up with TRBD1. Germline V CDR1 and CDR2: SNHLY, FYNNEI. The V gene end was trimmed by 6 bases and the J gene end by 4 bases; junction bases not matched to a gene: 11. The CDR3 consists of 17 residues. CDR3 loop: CASSGQGVKMGTGELFF. The CDR3 DNA sequence: TGTGCCAGCAGCGGACAGGGGGTTAAAATGGGCACCGGGGAGCTGTTTTTT.

This clone was seen once. CDR3 nucleotides: TGCGCCAGCAGCGCAGGGGTTAGGGGTCAGCCCCAGCATTTT. This codes for CASSAGVRGQPQHF. V and J are TRBV5-1 and TRBJ1-5, with a weak D call TRBD1 (6 bases). The CDR3 sequence is 14 residues long. The V end was cut by 4 bases, the J end by 6 bases, with 14 bases between. Germline-derived CDR1 and CDR2 are SGHRS and YFSETQ.

The chain combines TRBV11-3 with TRBJ1-1; 9 bases match TRBD1. The germline V gene encodes CDR1 SGHNT and CDR2 YENEEA. The CDR3 has 15 residues. J lost 4 bases, V lost 4 bases, and 7 bases had no gene match. CDR3 sequence reads: CASSSGTGLSTEAFF. CDR3 DNA sequence: TGTGCCAGCAGCTCCGGGACAGGGTTGAGCACTGAAGCTTTCTTT.

The CDR3 nucleotides read TGTGCCAGCAGCCTCGGACAGGGGGGGAACTATGGCTACACCTTC. Translating gives CASSLGQGGNYGYTF. The chain has TRBV7-6 and TRBJ1-2, with 10 bases aligning to TRBD1. Germline V lookup: CDR1 SGHVS, CDR2 FNYEAQ. This CDR3 is built from 15 residues. V was clipped by 5 bases and J by 2 bases; unmatched bases: 5.

V is TRBV10-3 and J is TRBJ1-2; 7 nucleotides line up with TRBD1. Trimming removed 2 bases from V and 8 bases from J; junction bases left unmatched: 8. CDR3 length equals 14 residues. The V gene's germline CDR1 is ENHRY and CDR2 SYGVKD. CDR3 sequence (DNA): TGTGCCATCAGTGAGACAGGGGAGGTGGAGGGCTACACCTTC. It encodes CAISETGEVEGYTF.

This chain links TRBV4-2 with TRBJ2-7, with TRBD2 identical over 11 bases. Germline trimming cut 0 bases from V and 2 bases from J; bases unmatched to any gene: 9. CDR1 and CDR2 from the germline V gene are LGHNA and YNFKEQ. CDR3 length equals 18 residues. CDR3 region: CASSQDFAVAGGPYEQYF. The CDR3 DNA is TGTGCCAGCAGCCAAGATTTCGCCGTAGCGGGGGGGCCCTACGAGCAGTACTTC.

The gene calls are TRBV18 and TRBJ1-5; D gene ambiguous. The CDR3 runs to 16 residues. Per the germline V gene, CDR1 is KGHSH and CDR2 is LQKENI. Trimming took off 3 bases at V and 0 bases at J, with 12 bases between the two ends. The CDR3 reads CASSPTRLYSNQPQHF. CDR3 coding DNA: TGTGCCAGCTCACCTACCAGGTTATATAGCAATCAGCCCCAGCATTTT.

The rearrangement uses TRBV11-2 and TRBJ2-1, with D maybe TRBD2 (5 bases). This CDR3 contains 13 residues. Germline CDR1 is SGHAT and CDR2 is FQNNGV. V lost 0 bases and J 12 bases, leaving 12 bases between the germline ends. The CDR3 loop is CASSLDPTAGQFF. The CDR3 DNA reads TGTGCCAGCAGCTTAGATCCGACCGCGGGGCAGTTCTTC.

This clone was observed a few times. The V call is TRBV29-1, the J call TRBJ2-7, with D possibly TRBD1 on 6 matching bases. The CDR3 is made up of 11 amino acids. With 6 bases removed from V and 5 bases from J, the gap between germline ends came to 11 bases. Looked up from germline, CDR1 is SQVTM and CDR2 is ANQGSEA. CDR3 nucleotide sequence: TGCAGCGTCCAGACAGGCCACGAGCAGTACTTC. This encodes CSVQTGHEQYF.

J is TRBJ2-7 and V is TRBV9; 11 bases fit TRBD1. Germline V gives CDR1 SGDLS, CDR2 YYNGEE. V was pared by 2 bases and J by 3 bases, with 7 bases of the junction left unmatched. The CDR3 runs 16 residues. CDR3 amino acids: CASSVGPGTGGYEQYF. CDR3 bases: TGTGCCAGCAGCGTCGGGCCCGGGACAGGGGGCTACGAGCAGTACTTC.

On this clone itself: This sample includes further DNA sequences coding for the same CDR3. J is TRBJ1-1 and V is TRBV27; TRBD1 aligns across 11 bases. CDR3 length: 13 residues. Germline CDR1 reads MNHEY; CDR2 reads SMNVEV (reference sequence). The V gene end was trimmed by 3 bases and the J gene end by 8 bases; junction bases not matched to a gene: 2. CDR3 sequence reads: CASSFGQGAEAFF. The CDR3, as DNA: TGTGCCAGCAGTTTCGGACAGGGGGCCGAAGCTTTCTTT.

The J gene is TRBJ2-2, the V gene TRBV9; TRBD1 might be the D (6 bases). Germline V CDR1 and CDR2: SGDLS, YYNGEE. The CDR3 has 16 residues. V dropped 0 bases and J dropped 1 base, with 10 bases sitting between them. As DNA, the CDR3 is TGTGCCAGCAGCGTAGACGGCAGGGGGAACACCGGGGAGCTGTTTTTT. Translation: CASSVDGRGNTGELFF.

The chain recombines TRBV6-1 with TRBJ2-3, with 8 bases fitting TRBD2. The CDR3 is made up of 17 amino acids. Looked up from germline, CDR1 is MNHNS and CDR2 is SASEGT. V shed 4 bases, J shed 2 bases, and the junction held 11 bases outside the gene matches. CDR3 nucleotides: TGTGCCAGCAGTGTTCTATCGGGGGGGTTTGCCACAGATACGCAGTATTTT. Translating it yields CASSVLSGGFATDTQYF.

The J gene is TRBJ2-7, the V gene TRBV19; 8 bases line up with TRBD2. CDR3 length: 13 residues. V gave up 3 bases and J gave up 6 bases; unmatched junction bases: 4. Germline loops: CDR1 LNHDA, CDR2 SQIVND (reference sequence). Here the CDR3 reads CASSILAGLEQYF. The CDR3 nucleotides are TGTGCCAGTAGTATTTTAGCGGGGCTCGAGCAGTACTTC.